These 5 T cell receptor beta chains share one sample of origin, sequenced in a study of blood T cell repertoires in COVID-19. The method was immunoSEQ multiplex PCR; TCRdb's version includes in-frame clones alone and lacks a portion of them. The data show around 500,000 clones, about 85% seen once. The sample was PBMCs or T cells enriched from blood (not recorded which). These TCRs come from a woman aged 60-75 years who had recovered from COVID-19.

This clone came up a few times. This chain connects TRBV6-1 to TRBJ2-4; 10 nucleotides match TRBD2. The ends lost 3 bases at V and 9 bases at J; junction bases unmatched: 8. Per germline, CDR1 MNHNS and CDR2 SASEGT. CDR3 size: 15 residues. The CDR3 loop is CASSELAGVRSIQYF. CDR3 nucleotides: TGTGCCAGCAGTGAGCTAGCGGGGGTTCGGAGCATTCAGTACTTC.

The chain is built from TRBV2 and TRBJ1-2, with D perhaps matching TRBD1 (6 bases). Trimming took off 10 bases at V and 8 bases at J, with 20 bases between the two ends. The length of the CDR3 is 13 residues. Per the germline V gene, CDR1 is SNHLY and CDR2 is FYNNEI. The CDR3 sequence: CATSQGTMGGYTF. The DNA for the CDR3 is TGTGCCACGTCACAGGGAACCATGGGGGGCTACACCTTC.

The gene calls are TRBV5-1 and TRBJ1-1; D is possibly TRBD1 (5 bases). Germline CDR1 SGHRS, CDR2 YFSETQ. The germline V and J ends were trimmed by 0 bases and 4 bases, with 13 bases remaining between them. This CDR3 has 15 amino acids. As DNA, the CDR3 is TGCGCCAGCAGCTTGGCCGGGGGGAGTGGCACTGAAGCTTTCTTT. It codes for CASSLAGGSGTEAFF.

This clone was detected once. This rearrangement joins TRBV24-1 to TRBJ2-1; 8 bases are shared with TRBD2. V lost 4 bases to trimming and J lost 6 bases; unmatched junction nucleotides: 10. CDR3 length equals 16 residues. Germline assignment: CDR1 KGHDR and CDR2 SFDVKD. CDR3 nucleotide sequence: TGTGCCACCAGTGACCTTCCGGGACTAGGTTCCAATGAGCAGTTCTTC. Protein product: CATSDLPGLGSNEQFF.

V gene TRBV7-2 combines with J gene TRBJ1-5; 9 nucleotides align to TRBD1. Germline V CDR1 and CDR2: SGHTA, FQGNSA. The CDR3 is made up of 15 amino acids. Germline trimming cut 1 base from V and 6 bases from J; bases unmatched to any gene: 4. CDR3 amino acids: CASSLEQGAFQPQHF. The CDR3 region has the DNA TGTGCCAGCAGCTTAGAACAGGGGGCTTTTCAGCCCCAGCATTTT. The full variable domain, its missing parts supplied by reference TRBV7-2 and TRBJ1-5, is GAGVSQSPSNKVTEKGKDVELRCDPISGHTALYWYRQSLGQGLEFLIYFQGNSAPDKSGLPSDRFSAERTGGSVSTLTIQRTQQEDSAVYLCASSLEQGAFQPQHFGDGTRLSIL.